A single T cell receptor (beta chain) is shown here with its context. Sequencing was performed with immunoSEQ multiplex PCR; in TCRdb, only in-frame clones are kept and a portion is missing. This sample carries 45,000 to 50,000 clones, approximately 81% of them seen once, and the ten largest clones take 5.5% to 7%. This specimen belongs to a study of blood T cell repertoires in COVID-19. Study details: COVID-19 samples, acute and convalescent, were from the United States, Italy and Spain. The analysed material was cDNA or gDNA that came from T cells, B-cell-depleted T cells, or PBMCs.

The CDR3 covers 13 residues. Trimming stripped 4 bases from V and 6 bases from J, with 12 bases between. Germline V lookup: CDR1 LGHNT, CDR2 FRNRAP. Material: peripheral blood. This sequence originates from a woman in her fifties or sixties with acute or convalescent COVID-19. The rearrangement links TRBV12-5 to TRBJ1-1, with D unresolved. CDR3 loop: CASGYFLAAEAFF. CDR3 in DNA: TGTGCTAGTGGTTATTTTCTGGCAGCTGAAGCTTTCTTT.